This is a list of T cell receptor beta chains from one sample in a study of human T cells and chemical hapten exposure. TCRdb passed the RACE reads through MiXCR, listing each CDR3 protein once. The sample lists about 270,000 distinct CDR3 sequences, 7.5% to 8% occurring once. The material was whole blood, obtained in connection with sensitization to the hapten diphenylcyclopropenone (DPC). These TCRs come from a man between 18 and 35 years old with alopecia areata. Some clones in this sample may be carry-over from other donors' samples. Both conserved end residues are part of each CDR3. The D gene is left open where the match is weak. A row's size may be missing; if present it is once, few, many or a size class.

clone size: few
J gene: TRBJ2-3
D gene: NA
V gene: TRBV3-2
CDR3 protein: CASSQEVRVSADTQYF
CDR3 DNA: TGTGCCAGCAGCCAAGAGGTCCGCGTCAGTGCAGATACGCAGTATTTT

clone size: few
J gene: TRBJ1-5
D gene: NA
V gene: TRBV12-3/TRBV12-4
CDR3 protein: CASSLEVAPQHF
CDR3 DNA: TGTGCCAGCAGTTTAGAAGTTGCGCCCCAGCATTTT

clone size: few
J gene: TRBJ1-1
D gene: NA
V gene: TRBV7-9
CDR3 protein: CASSFLGMNTEAFF
CDR3 DNA: TGTGCCAGCAGCTTCTTGGGTATGAACACTGAAGCTTTCTTT

clone size: NA
J gene: TRBJ1-1
D gene: NA
V gene: TRBV6-4
CDR3 protein: CASSDSENTEAFF
CDR3 DNA: TGTGCCAGCAGTGACTCAGAAAACACTGAAGCTTTCTTT

clone size: few
J gene: TRBJ2-7
D gene: TRBD1
V gene: TRBV10-3
CDR3 protein: CAISESPGQGPHEQYF
CDR3 DNA: TGTGCCATCAGTGAATCACCGGGACAGGGGCCCCACGAGCAGTACTTC

clone size: NA
J gene: TRBJ2-3
D gene: TRBD2
V gene: TRBV10-3
CDR3 protein: CAISSGGPTDTQYF
CDR3 DNA: TGTGCCATCAGTAGCGGGGGCCCTACAGATACGCAGTATTTT

clone size: NA
J gene: TRBJ2-1
D gene: NA
V gene: TRBV3-1
CDR3 protein: CASSQDLGYIYNEQFF
CDR3 DNA: TGTGCCAGCAGCCAAGATCTAGGGTATATCTACAATGAGCAGTTCTTC

clone size: NA
J gene: TRBJ1-1
D gene: NA
V gene: TRBV4-2
CDR3 protein: CASSQVGVMSAEAFF
CDR3 DNA: TGTGCCAGCAGCCAAGTAGGGGTGATGAGCGCTGAAGCTTTCTTT

clone size: few
J gene: TRBJ1-5
D gene: NA
V gene: TRBV12-3/TRBV12-4
CDR3 protein: CASSRTDNQPQHF
CDR3 DNA: TGTGCCAGCAGTCGGACAGATAATCAGCCCCAGCATTTT

clone size: NA
J gene: TRBJ2-3
D gene: TRBD1
V gene: TRBV20-1
CDR3 protein: CSARTGGRDTQYF
CDR3 DNA: TGCAGTGCTCGGACAGGGGGACGAGATACGCAGTATTTT

clone size: NA
J gene: TRBJ1-6
D gene: NA
V gene: TRBV5-1
CDR3 protein: CASSAGRNSPLHF
CDR3 DNA: TGCGCCAGCAGCGCGGGGAGAAACTCACCCCTCCACTTT

clone size: NA
J gene: TRBJ2-2
D gene: TRBD1
V gene: TRBV4-1
CDR3 protein: CASSQLTDRADGELFF
CDR3 DNA: TGCGCCAGCAGCCAATTAACGGACAGGGCGGACGGGGAGCTGTTTTTT

clone size: NA
J gene: TRBJ2-7
D gene: NA
V gene: TRBV27
CDR3 protein: CASSLGNEQYF
CDR3 DNA: TGTGCCAGCAGTTTAGGTAACGAGCAGTACTTC

clone size: NA
J gene: TRBJ2-1
D gene: NA
V gene: TRBV6-1
CDR3 protein: CASSGVWPAPGEQFF
CDR3 DNA: TGTGCCAGCAGTGGGGTTTGGCCCGCCCCTGGGGAGCAGTTCTTC

clone size: NA
J gene: TRBJ1-6
D gene: NA
V gene: TRBV2
CDR3 protein: CASSEAYNSPLHF
CDR3 DNA: TGTGCCAGCAGTGAAGCGTATAATTCACCCCTCCACTTT

clone size: few
J gene: TRBJ2-7
D gene: TRBD2
V gene: TRBV5-5
CDR3 protein: CASSLAGGGYEQYF
CDR3 DNA: TGTGCCAGCAGCTTGGCGGGCGGGGGCTACGAGCAGTACTTC

clone size: few
J gene: TRBJ1-1
D gene: NA
V gene: TRBV7-3
CDR3 protein: CASSLRGILRTEAFF
CDR3 DNA: TGTGCCAGCAGCTTAAGGGGGATTCTAAGGACTGAAGCTTTCTTT

clone size: NA
J gene: TRBJ2-5
D gene: NA
V gene: TRBV7-8
CDR3 protein: CASSDRDRGRTQYF
CDR3 DNA: TGTGCCAGCAGTGACCGGGACCGCGGAAGGACCCAGTACTTC

clone size: NA
J gene: TRBJ2-3
D gene: NA
V gene: TRBV25-1
CDR3 protein: CASSPRGVSSTDTQYF
CDR3 DNA: TGTGCCAGCAGCCCCCGGGGAGTATCTAGCACAGATACGCAGTATTTT

clone size: NA
J gene: TRBJ2-7
D gene: NA
V gene: TRBV4-2
CDR3 protein: CASSRTDDSGEQYF
CDR3 DNA: TGTGCCAGCAGCCGAACGGACGACTCTGGCGAGCAGTACTTC

clone size: NA
J gene: TRBJ2-6
D gene: TRBD1
V gene: TRBV2
CDR3 protein: CASSLTGGRGGANVLTF
CDR3 DNA: TGTGCCAGCAGTTTGACAGGGGGGCGAGGAGGGGCCAACGTCCTGACTTTC

clone size: few
J gene: TRBJ1-2
D gene: NA
V gene: TRBV10-3
CDR3 protein: CAISETGIDGYTF
CDR3 DNA: TGTGCCATCAGTGAGACAGGAATAGATGGCTACACCTTC

clone size: many
J gene: TRBJ1-2
D gene: NA
V gene: TRBV12-3/TRBV12-4
CDR3 protein: CASSIQGTSHGYTF
CDR3 DNA: TGTGCCAGCAGTATTCAGGGTACAAGTCATGGCTACACCTTC

clone size: NA
J gene: TRBJ1-4
D gene: NA
V gene: TRBV28
CDR3 protein: CASSRLGATNEKLFF
CDR3 DNA: TGTGCCAGCAGTCGTCTAGGGGCAACTAATGAAAAACTGTTTTTT

clone size: NA
J gene: TRBJ1-1
D gene: NA
V gene: TRBV27
CDR3 protein: CASSLWGKNTEAFF
CDR3 DNA: TGTGCCAGCAGTTTATGGGGAAAGAACACTGAAGCTTTCTTT

clone size: few
J gene: TRBJ1-6
D gene: NA
V gene: TRBV9
CDR3 protein: CASSAATRDSPLHF
CDR3 DNA: TGTGCCAGCAGCGCGGCGACACGGGATTCACCCCTCCACTTT

clone size: NA
J gene: TRBJ1-3
D gene: TRBD1
V gene: TRBV7-3
CDR3 protein: CASSSWTGGIGNTIYF
CDR3 DNA: TGTGCCAGCAGCTCCTGGACAGGGGGCATTGGAAACACCATATATTTT

clone size: few
J gene: TRBJ2-1
D gene: NA
V gene: TRBV12-3/TRBV12-4
CDR3 protein: CASTLIRSYNEQFF
CDR3 DNA: TGTGCCAGCACCCTGATTCGTTCCTACAATGAGCAGTTCTTC

clone size: many
J gene: TRBJ1-2
D gene: TRBD1
V gene: TRBV6-4
CDR3 protein: CASSADRGNYGYTF
CDR3 DNA: TGTGCCAGCAGTGCGGACAGGGGTAACTATGGCTACACCTTC

clone size: few
J gene: TRBJ2-3
D gene: NA
V gene: TRBV28
CDR3 protein: CASSLLDEASGWGGTDTQYF
CDR3 DNA: TGTGCCAGCAGTTTACTCGACGAGGCTAGTGGCTGGGGTGGCACAGATACGCAGTATTTT

clone size: many
J gene: TRBJ2-2
D gene: NA
V gene: TRBV12-3/TRBV12-4
CDR3 protein: CASSLNRFGVGELFF
CDR3 DNA: TGTGCCAGCAGTTTAAACAGGTTCGGTGTCGGGGAGCTGTTTTTT